This T cell receptor beta chain was sequenced during a study of T cell repertoires in cytomegalovirus infection. About this clonotype itself: What it recognizes is unknown. The junction departs from germline at one end; a sequencing error may be responsible.

This CDR3 contains 14 residues. CDR1 and CDR2 from the germline V gene are SGHVS and FNYEAQ. General study points: Public TCR beta family frequency separated CMV-and-HLA carriers, including in an independent cohort. Ex vivo, HLA-C-restricted CMV-specific TCR beta clonotypes prevailed over the rest of the response.

One entry per CDR3 protein results from TCRdb running MiXCR on the reads. The table lists some 680,000 distinct CDR3 sequences, 35% of them singletons. The sequenced sample consisted of PBMCs. This clonotype originated in a human donor in good health (CMV status not recorded). Some clones in this sample may be carry-over from other donors' samples. V usage is TRBV7-6 and J usage is TRBJ1-6; no reliable D call. For the CDR3, the DNA is TGTGCCAGCAGCTTCGGGAGGATGAATTCACCCCTCCAATTT. It is translated as CASSFGRMNSPLQF. Together with reference TRBV7-6 and TRBJ1-6, the CDR3 gives the full variable domain: GAGVSQSPRYKVTKRGQDVALRCDPISGHVSLYWYRQALGQGPEFLTYFNYEAQQDKSGLPNDRFSAERPEGSISTLTIQRTEQRDSAMYRCASSFGRMNSPLQFGNGTRLTVT.